These T cell receptor beta chains were read from a single sample in a study of cytomegalovirus exposure and HLA in healthy donors. Here immunoSEQ multiplex PCR was the method, and the copy in TCRdb shows in-frame clones only, minus some. Here the sample spans around 100,000 clones, roughly 82% being singletons. Sequenced: PBMCs. The receptors come from a man aged 45-65 years in good health and CMV-seronegative. The CDR3 runs from the conserved cysteine through the conserved F or W. The D gene is left open where the match is weak. Expanded clones get a size class; other rows say once, few or many, or leave the size out.

d_call	cdr3_length	clone_size	v_call	j_call	cdr3_nt	cdr3_aa
NA	14	NA	TRBV6-5	TRBJ1-4	TGTGCCAGCAGTCGAGGAGCGGGTTCTGAAAAACTGTTTTTT	CASSRGAGSEKLFF
TRBD2	22	NA	TRBV27	TRBJ2-3	TGTGCCAGCACCCTACGACGCAACCTAGGGACTAGCGGCCGAGGGGGCACAGATACGCAGTATTTT	CASTLRRNLGTSGRGGTDTQYF
TRBD2	12	NA	TRBV5-1	TRBJ2-4	TGCGCCAGCAGAGGTAGCGGGGGATTTTGGTACTTC	CASRGSGGFWYF
NA	12	NA	TRBV2	TRBJ2-7	TGTGCCAGCAGTGCGGACAAGTACGAGCAGTACTTC	CASSADKYEQYF
NA	13	NA	TRBV2	TRBJ1-5	TGTGCCAGCAGTGAATTAGGAGTTCAGCCCCAGCATTTT	CASSELGVQPQHF
NA	14	NA	TRBV5-6	TRBJ1-2	TGTGCCAGCACGAAGACATTTGAATACTATGGCTACACCTTC	CASTKTFEYYGYTF
TRBD1	14	once	TRBV5-1	TRBJ2-7	TGCGCCAGCAGCTTGTGGGACAGGGAAAACGAGCAGTACTTC	CASSLWDRENEQYF
TRBD2	15	NA	TRBV6-5	TRBJ2-7	TGTGCCAGCACCCCGCCGGGGGGGGCGTCCTACGAGCAGTACTTC	CASTPPGGASYEQYF
NA	12	NA	TRBV29-1	TRBJ2-7	TGCAGCGTTCGGGGAGCAGGCTACGAGCAGTACTTC	CSVRGAGYEQYF
TRBD1	13	NA	TRBV5-8	TRBJ1-1	TGTGCCAGCAGCAGGACAGGGAACACTGAAGCTTTCTTT	CASSRTGNTEAFF
NA	12	NA	TRBV5-6	TRBJ2-7	TGTGCCAGCAGCTATCGGGAGTACGAGCAGTACTTC	CASSYREYEQYF
NA	16	NA	TRBV18	TRBJ2-3	TGTGCCAGCTCACCCGCGGGGGCCTATGGCACAGATACGCAGTATTTT	CASSPAGAYGTDTQYF
NA	14	few	TRBV7-9	TRBJ2-2	TGTGCCAGCAGCTTGGGAACAGGGAACGGGGAGCTGTTTTTT	CASSLGTGNGELFF
TRBD1	14	NA	TRBV28	TRBJ2-7	TGTGCCAGCAGTTTAAGAGGGACAGGCTACGAGCAGTACTTC	CASSLRGTGYEQYF
TRBD1	14	NA	TRBV19	TRBJ2-4	TGTGCCAGTACCATACGGACAGGAGAAAACATTCAGTACTTC	CASTIRTGENIQYF
TRBD1	15	few	TRBV7-9	TRBJ1-1	TGTGCCAGCAGCTTCGGACAGGCCGTGGGGACTGAAGCTTTCTTT	CASSFGQAVGTEAFF
TRBD1	18	once	TRBV5-4	TRBJ2-2	TGTGCCAGCAGCTTGGGTGACAGGGGTGTCTCAGCCACCGGGGAGCTGTTTTTT	CASSLGDRGVSATGELFF
NA	16	NA	TRBV28	TRBJ1-5	TGTGCCAGCTTAGTCAAGGGGCAGGGGCTAGGGCAGCCCCAGCATTTT	CASLVKGQGLGQPQHF
NA	11	few	TRBV6-6	TRBJ2-7	TGTGCCAGCAGTTACGGGAGCGAGCAGTACTTC	CASSYGSEQYF
NA	13	few	TRBV5-1	TRBJ1-2	TGCGCCAGCAGCTTGGGACTTATGGATGGCTACACCTTC	CASSLGLMDGYTF
NA	16	NA	TRBV4-3	TRBJ1-4	TGCGCCAGCAGCCAAGATGGGGGGGGTCTTAATGAAAAACTGTTTTTT	CASSQDGGGLNEKLFF
NA	11	NA	TRBV18	TRBJ1-4	TGTGCCAGCTCACCAGGGGCAACACTGTTTTTT	CASSPGATLFF
NA	15	NA	TRBV5-1	TRBJ1-5	TGCGCCAGCAGCTCCTCGGGAGGGACCAATCAGCCCCAGCATTTT	CASSSSGGTNQPQHF
NA	16	NA	TRBV11-1	TRBJ2-3	TGTGCCAGCAGCCTACTCGACAGTTCTAGCACAGATACGCAGTATTTT	CASSLLDSSSTDTQYF
TRBD1	14	NA	TRBV2	TRBJ2-7	TGTGCCAGCAGGATTGACAGGGGGCTAAAGGAGCAGTACTTC	CASRIDRGLKEQYF
TRBD1	13	NA	TRBV27	TRBJ1-1	TGTGCCACCTCGACAGGGGTTAACACTGAAGCTTTCTTT	CATSTGVNTEAFF
NA	13	NA	TRBV4-2	TRBJ1-1	TGTGCCAGCAGCCTGGAGGGGATTACTGAAGCTTTCTTT	CASSLEGITEAFF
NA	12	NA	TRBV28	TRBJ1-2	TGTGCCAGCAGTCCAGGGGACTATGGCTACACCTTC	CASSPGDYGYTF
NA	15	NA	TRBV10-3	TRBJ2-5	TGTGCCATCAGTGAGTCTTGGGACAACCAAGAGACCCAGTACTTC	CAISESWDNQETQYF
TRBD2	14	NA	TRBV5-4	TRBJ2-7	TGTGCCAGCAGCTTGGCGGGGGGGGCCTACGAGCAGTACTTC	CASSLAGGAYEQYF
TRBD2	15	NA	TRBV2	TRBJ2-1	TGTGCCAGCAGTACTACTAGCGGGAGGCAGAATGAGCAGTTCTTC	CASSTTSGRQNEQFF
NA	14	NA	TRBV2	TRBJ1-1	TGTGCCAGCAGCCCAGGGGAAGCGTACACTGAAGCTTTCTTT	CASSPGEAYTEAFF
NA	14	NA	TRBV28	TRBJ2-7	TGTGCCAGCAGTATCCCGGGTCTTCAATACGAGCAGTACTTC	CASSIPGLQYEQYF
NA	14	NA	TRBV11-1	TRBJ2-1	TGTGCCAGCAGCTTAGCTTCGTATGAGGATGAGCAGTTCTTC	CASSLASYEDEQFF
NA	15	NA	TRBV29-1	TRBJ2-1	TGCAGCGTTGCACGCCTTACACAGGGTTCGAATGAGCAGTTCTTC	CSVARLTQGSNEQFF
TRBD1	14	NA	TRBV5-6	TRBJ1-2	TGTGCCAGCAGCCCGGGGGACAGACCGAGTGGCTACACCTTC	CASSPGDRPSGYTF
TRBD2	15	once	TRBV5-1	TRBJ2-7	TGCGCCAGCAGCTTGGACGGGAGGCCCCTCTACGAGCAGTACTTC	CASSLDGRPLYEQYF
TRBD2	14	NA	TRBV5-1	TRBJ2-7	TGCGCCAGCAGCTTGAGCAGCGGGGGGCTTGAGCAGTACTTC	CASSLSSGGLEQYF
TRBD1	15	NA	TRBV2	TRBJ1-4	TGTGCGAAGCGGGACAGGGGGGACGATGATGAAAAACTGTTTTTT	CAKRDRGDDDEKLFF
TRBD2	14	NA	TRBV2	TRBJ2-7	TGTGCCAGCAGTGAAGCGTTAGCGGGGTACGAGCAGTACTTC	CASSEALAGYEQYF